This T cell receptor beta chain was retrieved from a study of cytomegalovirus exposure and HLA in healthy donors (dated by TCRdb to 2017 to 2019). In the study overall: According to an earlier analysis of 550 to 700 of the donors, 150 million to 200 million T cells yielded roughly 110 million unique TCR beta sequences and about 300 Gb of sequence data. Donor age, sex, ethnicity and CMV serostatus were collected together with the repertoire data. On average, around 240,000 unique TCR beta nucleotide sequences were sequenced per donor among 398 genotyped donors of the cohort, with roughly a sixth of those sequences being non-productive. Rather than using new phenotypic data, the later analysis identified candidate immune exposures from TCR beta sequences and from how often those sequences occurred across donors. The number of typed donors differed by locus: roughly 629-640 for A, B, C, DRB1 and DQB1; approximately 540 for DQA1; about 600 for DPA1; and 400 to 480 for DPB1. Of the roughly 400 genotyped donors, about 80% fell in the genetic ancestry cluster associated with self-reported Caucasian donors. In a later genetic analysis, genome-wide SNP genotypes for about 60% of the 666 donors were used, and that subset was treated as a discovery cohort. Roughly 5 DR-DQ haplotypes were handled as single units for association and clustering because linkage in the cohort was strong. An earlier analysis of more than 450 of the donors used high-throughput TCR beta sequencing to judge whether each TCR beta V gene segment behaved as functional or pseudogenic. In addition to the first cohort of around 670 subjects, a separate validation cohort of approximately 120 different subjects was used. Both class I and class II loci were covered by HLA typing, at four-digit resolution. All discovery cohort repertoires had been generated using a single sequencing platform. The study aimed to test whether signatures of past pathogen exposure could be identified by cataloging public T cell receptors. To study patterns of TCR occurrence, a later analysis re-analyzed previously published TCR beta repertoires from around 670 donors and added high-resolution HLA genotyping. An early release that covered roughly 600 HLA-typed donors contained approximately 300 gigabases of sequencing data and around 80 million unique TCR sequences. Using immunosequencing, the study profiled T cell repertoires from around 670 subjects and related those repertoires to cytomegalovirus serostatus. To predict cytomegalovirus infection status, the study combined high-throughput TCR immunosequencing, statistical association of individual TCRs with disease status, and machine learning. What the study reported, not specific to this receptor: V-gene and J-gene trimming of TCR beta chains was associated with a missense DCLRE1C variant in a later genetic analysis, and the association was replicated in an independent cohort. Cytomegalovirus status was reported to be diagnosed by the classifier with high specificity and sensitivity in both the original and validation cohorts. According to a later analysis, TCR association rates differed among HLA loci, with DRB1 alleles showing the most associated TCRs and HLA-C alleles showing the fewest. Linkage disequilibrium might explain the correlated functional status among segregating V segments, but an unknown experimental factor could not be ruled out. It was suggested by the authors that the approach could potentially be generalized to other disease states and immunological phenotypes. The study gave a list of under 200 TCR beta chains associated with cytomegalovirus. A later analysis reported that several top co-occurrence clusters appeared linked to parvovirus B19, influenza, CMV and Epstein-Barr virus. Assigning TCR associations to individual alleles was difficult when HLA alleles, especially DR and DQ, strongly co-occurred. In an earlier analysis of around 500 of the donors, most TCR beta V segments appeared in productive rearrangements about 87% or about 30% of the time, broadly matching IMGT annotations. Some 16 rarely observed V segments, including chromosome 9 orphons, were excluded from the earlier analysis of about 600 of the donors because counts were too low. Specific HLA alleles were associated with roughly 17,000 TCR beta sequences at a false discovery rate of 0.05 in a later analysis. The 87-base-pair reads could not distinguish some IMGT-functional V segments, including TRBV6-2 and TRBV6-3, so those segments were excluded. In a later analysis, most CMV-associated TCR beta chains were found to appear HLA-restricted, with HLA associations seemingly driven largely by CMV exposure. While some public TCRs were present in many individuals, most TCR sequences turned up only very rarely across donors. A few of the identified cytomegalovirus-associated TCR beta chains were confirmed in vitro to be specific for cytomegalovirus antigens. CMV serostatus was the only immune exposure information available for the cohort. A cluster of highly shared sequence variants was judged likely to represent a technical artifact of the sequencing pipeline. A later analysis found that HLA-associated TCR beta chains were more clonally expanded and had lower generation probabilities than equally common non-associated chains. A further reported finding was that TCR beta sequences accurately predicted the HLA-A and HLA-B alleles for most subjects in the first cohort. Roughly uniform sequencing depth across donors was assumed in presence/absence analyses, although this assumption may not hold. Only TCR beta chains were sequenced in this cohort, and the absence of alpha or paired-chain data limited detectable features. Because HLA typing was unavailable for some donors at each locus, only the typed subset was used in association tests. Compared with the roughly 710-donor mean, donors in an Asian-associated ancestry cluster had fewer N-insertions in productive TCRs, according to a later genetic analysis.

The cohort consisted of 666 healthy bone marrow donors. All cohort members were sampled while nominally healthy, although unrecorded immune exposures were likely present. The donor was CMV seronegative and belonged to the group of 380 or so seronegative cohort members. A peripheral blood sample was provided by each donor, and peripheral blood mononuclear cells were used for TCR beta sequencing. The Qiagen DNeasy Blood Extraction Kit was used to extract genomic DNA from the blood cell samples. This clone was seen a handful of times. Its antigen target is currently unknown. No much larger clone exists at a distance of one base, and base qualities are not known. The CDR3 sequence holds 15 residues, the cysteine and phenylalanine included. This entry keeps only the CDR3 DNA: 45 bases, framed from base 1. V lost 6 bases and J lost 6 bases; the stretch between them is 18 bases long. From a lookup of the germline V gene, CDR1 and CDR2 are MNHNS and SASEGT.

The library was produced with the immunoSEQ multiplex PCR assay. For the multiplex PCR, a mixture combining 60 forward primers for TCR Vbeta segments and 13 reverse primers for TCR Jbeta segments was used. The CDR3 region of rearranged TCR beta genes was amplified from genomic DNA with a multiplex PCR assay. The amplified TCR beta libraries were sequenced on the Illumina HiSeq System as 87-base-pair reads. From the authors' description of their analysis: In a later analysis, around 80 million unique TCR beta chains were counted across the roughly 670 repertoires, and approximately 11 million of these chains were shared by at least two donors. A nearest-neighbor algorithm error-corrected the raw reads and collapsed the reads into unique sequences, merging closely related sequences to remove PCR and sequencing errors. CDR3 sequences were aligned to IMGT reference sequences to assign V, D and J gene segments. For a sequence to be retained, at least a six-nucleotide match to both a V gene segment and a J gene segment was required. Rearrangements were classified as productive when the CDR3 lacked stop codons and remained in frame with V and J, and all other rearrangements were classified as non-productive. Following IMGT convention, CDR3 was defined as the stretch from the second conserved V-encoded cysteine up to the conserved J-encoded phenylalanine. In an earlier analysis of just under 600 of the donors, sequences lacking an unambiguous match to a single V gene segment were excluded. In an earlier analysis of some 590 of the donors, V segments were called functional above 56.7% productive rearrangements and were called segregating when the between-donor standard deviation exceeded 5%. A statistical classification framework was built to diagnose cytomegalovirus status from the catalog of TCR beta chain sequences. In a later analysis, V and J genes were assigned by comparing TCR nucleotide sequences against IMGT/GENE-DB human TR gene sequences. The TCRdist pipeline was used in a later analysis to assign CDR3 sequences and most-parsimonious VDJ recombination scenarios. In a later analysis, every TCR beta chain was defined by the combination of its CDR3 amino acid sequence and its V-gene family, and reads without a unique V-gene family were dropped. To address suspected cross-contamination and a sequencing artifact, a later analysis removed 450 to 700 highly shared, low-generation-probability nucleotide sequences. For each public chain, a later analysis derived a clonal expansion index from normalized ranks of inferred template counts within each repertoire. Generation probabilities in a later analysis came from a VDJ recombination model fitted to out-of-frame rearrangements, and those results were checked against IGoR. In a later analysis, hypergeometric tests were used to score TCR-TCR, TCR-HLA and TCR-CMV co-occurrence, with a repertoire-size bias correction applied to TCR pairs. A later analysis estimated false discovery rates by permuting HLA or CMV assignments 20 times. In a later analysis, co-occurring TCRs were grouped with DBSCAN, and TCRdist sequence similarity was added when clustering was performed within HLA-allele-positive subsets. Co-occurrence clustering excluded repertoires with fewer than 30,000 or more than 120,000 public chains, plus five with anomalous nucleotide sharing. TCRdb carries this immuneACCESS record with in-frame sequences only. Its versions omit some clonotypes, under half of them owing to an unresolved V gene in the studies checked, with the rest unexplained. From that table come the V and J calls and clone size; the DNA was used to work out D and trimming. Within this sample are 150,000 to 200,000 clones, with about four fifths of them counted one time only. The ten largest clonotypes hold 1.5% to 1.9% of the sample.

The receptor was isolated from a middle-aged man in good health and CMV-seronegative. This chain joins TRBV6-1 to TRBJ1-5; TRBD1 could be the D gene, as 6 bases match. The source material was PBMCs. The DNA sequence is as follows: TGTGCCAGCAGCAGTGAGTGGGGGCTCGGTCAGCCCCAGCATTTT. Translated, this is CASSSEWGLGQPQHF.